Ten or more counts support the clone carrying this T cell receptor (beta chain). Its antigen is unknown. Stated time point: sample taken at primary tumor resection. Whole RNA, isolated from tumor, nontumor lung or frozen PBMC, was sequenced without prior sorting. The donor population consisted of about 75 patients with untreated, early-stage non-small cell lung cancer. The sample is drawn from a study of spatial heterogeneity in lung cancer. Study-level information: Fewer alpha-chain than beta-chain sequences were consistently detected.

A unique molecular identifier was attached to every TCR cDNA molecule. Via MiXCR, TCRdb re-called the 5' RACE reads, giving one row per CDR3 protein. The sample includes 20,000 to 25,000 distinct CDR3 sequences, approximately 7% seen only once; the top ten take 14%. Whole-study findings and limits: Ubiquitous expanded tumor TCRs were observed in blood more at resection than follow-up.

Between the trimmed V and J ends, which lost 6 bases and 3 bases, there was a span of 11 bases. Germline V gene lookup returns CDR1 WNHNN and CDR2 SYGVQD (reference sequence). The CDR3 runs 13 residues. The input for sequencing was PBMCs, taken at surgery. This sequence originates from a male donor with early-stage non-small cell lung cancer. The chain combines TRBV10-1 with TRBJ1-2; possible D gene TRBD1, 5 bases. CDR3 sequence: CASSRDGDYGYTF. The DNA of the CDR3 is TGCGCCAGCAGCCGGGACGGAGACTATGGCTACACCTTC.